Below are 21 T cell receptor beta chains sequenced from a single sample in a study of blood T cell repertoires in COVID-19. Sequencing used immunoSEQ multiplex PCR; TCRdb keeps in-frame clones, though not all of them. Of 29,000 or so clones in the sample, about 88% were seen once. The sample taken for sequencing was peripheral blood. The receptors were gathered from a human donor in a cohort sampled during active COVID-19. The donor label of this sample is uncertain.

J is TRBJ1-1 and V is TRBV30; maybe TRBD1 (5 bases). The CDR3 loop spans 14 amino acids. The germline V and J ends were trimmed by 0 bases and 7 bases, with 15 bases remaining between them. Germline V lookup: CDR1 GTSNPN, CDR2 SVGIG (reference sequence). CDR3 residues: CAWSVWGSSIEAFF. The CDR3 bases are TGTGCCTGGAGTGTATGGGGCAGCTCAATTGAAGCTTTCTTT. The variable domain in full, with the rest retrieved from reference TRBV30 and TRBJ1-1, is SQTIHQWPATLVQPVGSPLSLECTVEGTSNPNLYWYRQAAGRGLQLLFYSVGIGQISSEVPQNLSASRPQDRQFILSSKKLLLSDSGFYLCAWSVWGSSIEAFFGQGTRLTVV.

The chain recombines TRBV13 with TRBJ2-7; no definite D call. The CDR3 loop spans 13 amino acids. From germline, CDR1 is PRHDT and CDR2 FYEKMQ (reference sequence). With 5 bases removed from V and 2 bases from J, the gap between germline ends came to 10 bases. In nucleotides, the CDR3 is TGTGCCAGCAGCCTCCCGGGTACCTACGAGCAGTACTTC. Translating gives CASSLPGTYEQYF.

This chain uses TRBV18 with TRBJ1-4; a possible D gene is TRBD1 (6 bases). CDR1 KGHSH and CDR2 LQKENI come from the germline V gene. Trimming removed 5 bases from V and 2 bases from J, with 6 bases in between. The CDR3 spans 13 residues. CDR3 DNA: TGTGCCAGCTCAAGGGGGACTAATGAAAAACTGTTTTTT. This sequence encodes CASSRGTNEKLFF.

The chain couples TRBV2 to TRBJ2-7; 7 bases match TRBD1. The CDR3 length is 15 residues. V shed 8 bases, J shed 4 bases, and the junction held 14 bases outside the gene matches. CDR1 and CDR2 from the germline V gene are SNHLY and FYNNEI. CDR3 sequence reads: CASGATGQYQYEQYF. The CDR3 DNA is TGTGCCAGCGGGGCGACGGGACAGTACCAATACGAGCAGTACTTC. Filled out from reference TRBV2 and TRBJ2-7, the complete variable domain reads EPEVTQTPSHQVTQMGQEVILRCVPISNHLYFYWYRQILGQKVEFLVSFYNNEISEKSEIFDDQFSVERPDGSNFTLKIRSTKLEDSAMYFCASGATGQYQYEQYFGPGTRLTVT.

This clone was counted only a few times. The chain recombines TRBV5-4 with TRBJ2-1, with TRBD2 identical over 10 bases. Germline V gives CDR1 SGHNT, CDR2 YYREEE (reference sequence). The CDR3 spans 16 residues. The ends lost 4 bases at V and 8 bases at J; junction bases unmatched: 12. The chain's CDR3 is CASSRASGRAAYEQFF. DNA of the CDR3: TGTGCCAGCAGCCGGGCCAGCGGGAGGGCGGCCTATGAGCAGTTCTTC. Together with reference TRBV5-4 and TRBJ2-1, the CDR3 gives the full variable domain: ETGVTQSPTHLIKTRGQQVTLRCSSQSGHNTVSWYQQALGQGPQFIFQYYREEENGRGNFPPRFSGLQFPNYSSELNVNALELDDSALYLCASSRASGRAAYEQFFGPGTRLTVL.

V and J are TRBV6-5 and TRBJ2-1; 10 nucleotides agree with TRBD1. The CDR3 has 14 amino acids. In germline, CDR1 is MNHEY, CDR2 SVGAGI. The J segment lost 3 bases and the V segment lost 7 bases, leaving 3 bases of the junction unmatched. The CDR3 sequence: CASKGTGVYNEQFF. CDR3 in DNA: TGTGCCAGCAAGGGGACAGGGGTCTACAATGAGCAGTTCTTC.

The V gene is TRBV28, the J gene TRBJ1-4; 7 bases are a match to TRBD1. This CDR3 region has 15 residues. J lost 3 bases, V lost 4 bases, and 5 bases had no gene match. The germline V gene has CDR1 MDHEN and CDR2 SYDVKM. For the CDR3, the DNA is TGTGCCAGCAGTTCTGACAGGGCAGCTAATGAAAAACTGTTTTTT. Translating it yields CASSSDRAANEKLFF.

This clone was seen only once. The DNA for the CDR3 is TGTGCCAGCAGTATAGGGGATAGCAATCAGCCCCAGCATTTT. Its translation is CASSIGDSNQPQHF. The chain is built from TRBV6-6 and TRBJ1-5, with D tentatively TRBD1 (5 bases). The CDR3 extends over 14 amino acids. V was cut by 5 bases and J by 0 bases, with 8 bases left in between. Germline CDR1 reads MNHNY; CDR2 reads SVGAGI (reference sequence).

The chain has TRBV30 and TRBJ2-3; the D is unclear. The V and J ends lost 4 bases and 2 bases respectively, with 10 bases between them. Looked up from germline, CDR1 is GTSNPN and CDR2 is SVGIG (reference sequence). This CDR3 spans 13 amino acids. This CDR3 is CAWTGQDTDTQYF. The DNA of the CDR3 is TGTGCCTGGACCGGCCAGGACACAGATACGCAGTATTTT.

This sequence joins TRBV6-1 and TRBJ2-3; D might be TRBD2 (6 bases). V shed 7 bases and J shed 7 bases, with 15 bases lying between them. The CDR3 sequence is 13 residues long. Germline V gene data show CDR1 as MNHNS and CDR2 as SASEGT. CDR3 DNA sequence: TGTGCCAGCACTTCGGGGGAGTTATATACGCAGTATTTT. Translated: CASTSGELYTQYF.

The chain recombines TRBV27 with TRBJ1-5; 9 bases agree with TRBD1. V dropped 3 bases and J dropped 5; count of bases not matched to a gene: 8. This CDR3 comprises 16 residues. The germline V gene encodes CDR1 MNHEY and CDR2 SMNVEV (reference sequence). This chain's CDR3 is CASSLRGTGLHQPQHF. The CDR3 coding sequence is TGTGCCAGCAGTTTGCGTGGGACAGGGCTTCATCAGCCCCAGCATTTT.

V is TRBV7-9 and J is TRBJ2-1, with 9 bases lining up with TRBD1. The germline CDR1 and CDR2 sequences are SEHNR and FQNEAQ (reference sequence). The junction had 6 bases not matched to a gene; V was cut back by 5 bases and J by 1 base. The CDR3 length is 16 residues. The CDR3 protein is CASSPDRGRSYNEQFF. The CDR3 bases are TGTGCCAGCAGCCCGGACAGGGGTAGATCCTACAATGAGCAGTTCTTC.

This clone appeared once. This chain links TRBV30 with TRBJ2-5, with TRBD1 as a possible D gene (6 bases). Germline CDR1 is GTSNPN and CDR2 is SVGIG (reference sequence). V dropped 3 bases and J dropped 5 bases, with 10 bases sitting between them. CDR3 length: 12 residues. The CDR3 DNA is TGTGCCTGGAGACAGGGCCGGGAGACCCAGTACTTC. Protein sequence: CAWRQGRETQYF.

The table lists this clone with a count of one. This chain joins TRBV5-6 and TRBJ2-3; no definite D call. The V gene lost 0 bases and the J gene lost 0 bases, with 17 bases spanning the gap. CDR1 is SGHDT and CDR2 is YYEEEE in the germline V gene. The CDR3 consists of 18 residues. CDR3 bases: TGTGCCAGCAGCTTGGGTGTCGCGGTCCTACCTAGCACAGATACGCAGTATTTT. It is translated as CASSLGVAVLPSTDTQYF.

The V gene is TRBV19, the J gene TRBJ2-1; 16 bases are shared with TRBD2. The CDR3 has 20 residues. V shed 6 bases, J shed 1 base, and the junction held 12 bases outside the gene matches. Germline assignment: CDR1 LNHDA and CDR2 SQIVND (reference sequence). CDR3 amino acids: CASRGWGLAGGRSSYNEQFF. The DNA for the CDR3 is TGTGCCAGTAGGGGTTGGGGACTAGCGGGAGGGAGGAGTTCCTACAATGAGCAGTTCTTC. Based on the CDR3 plus reference TRBV19 and TRBJ2-1, the full variable domain is DGGITQSPKYLFRKEGQNVTLSCEQNLNHDAMYWYRQDPGQGLRLIYYSQIVNDFQKGDIAEGYSVSREKKESFPLTVTSAQKNPTAFYLCASRGWGLAGGRSSYNEQFFGPGTRLTVL.

This chain connects TRBV24-1 to TRBJ2-1; TRBD2 is a possible D gene (6 bases). The V end was cut by 4 bases, the J end by 9 bases, with 15 bases between. The CDR3 is 14 amino acids. CDR1 is KGHDR, CDR2 SFDVKD, per germline. This chain's CDR3 is CATSDPGLRSEQFF. The CDR3 DNA is TGTGCCACCAGTGACCCGGGACTCCGCAGTGAGCAGTTCTTC.

The chain recombines TRBV11-2 with TRBJ1-4, with D unclear. In germline, CDR1 is SGHAT, CDR2 FQNNGV. The CDR3 has 14 amino acids. V shed 7 bases and J shed 7 bases, with 16 bases lying between them. The chain's CDR3 is CASTRSPRGEKLFF. CDR3 in DNA: TGTGCCAGCACCCGGTCCCCCCGCGGTGAAAAACTGTTTTTT. Using reference TRBV11-2 and TRBJ1-4 for the parts outside the CDR3, the full variable domain is EAGVAQSPRYKIIEKRQSVAFWCNPISGHATLYWYQQILGQGPKLLIQFQNNGVVDDSQLPKDRFSAERLKGVDSTLKIQPAKLEDSAVYLCASTRSPRGEKLFFGSGTQLSVL.

This clone has a single count. The chain carries TRBV5-4 and TRBJ1-2; 8 bases match TRBD1. The CDR3 totals 13 residues. Per germline, CDR1 SGHNT and CDR2 YYREEE (reference sequence). J gave up 8 bases and V 2 bases, and 5 bases lay outside the gene matches. CDR3: CASSFRQGRGYTF. CDR3 DNA sequence: TGTGCCAGCAGCTTCCGACAGGGGAGAGGCTACACCTTC.

CDR3 sequence (DNA): TGTGCCACCAGTCACCGGGAGGGCCCAGATACGCAGTATTTT. Its protein product is CATSHREGPDTQYF. The genes are TRBV24-1 and TRBJ2-3; 8 bases agree with TRBD2. The CDR3 spans 14 residues. CDR1 is KGHDR and CDR2 is SFDVKD in the germline V gene. Germline trimming cut 6 bases from V and 4 bases from J; bases unmatched to any gene: 5.

This clone was detected only once. V usage is TRBV19 and J usage is TRBJ2-1; 9 bases match TRBD2. The V gene's germline CDR1 is LNHDA and CDR2 SQIVND (reference sequence). The trim removed 0 bases at V and 2 bases at J, leaving 2 bases unmatched. The CDR3 has 16 amino acids. The CDR3 DNA sequence: TGTGCCAGTAGTATAGATCGGACTAGCGCCTACAATGAGCAGTTCTTC. This gives the protein CASSIDRTSAYNEQFF.

The J gene is TRBJ1-2, the V gene TRBV19; D call uncertain. Deletions cut 7 bases from V and 7 bases from J, with 10 bases between. CDR1 is LNHDA, CDR2 SQIVND, per germline (reference sequence). The CDR3 totals 11 residues. As DNA, the CDR3 is TGTGCCAGTATAGGAGGGTTTGGCTACACCTTC. Its protein is CASIGGFGYTF.